The source of this TCR beta chain is a study of metastatic and nonmetastatic thyroid tumors. On the study more broadly: It was across blood and tumor or nodule tissue from malignant and benign thyroid patients that repertoires were compared.

The CDR3 is 14 residues long. Looked up from germline, CDR1 is SGHDN and CDR2 is FVKESK. V lost 0 bases and J 0 bases, leaving 6 bases between the germline ends. Every patient was untreated before thyroid surgery. With MiXCR, TCRdb called clones anew from the PCR reads. This table holds 12,000 or so clones, approximately 30% found once. On this clone: Its specificity is unknown.

Study-wide results and limits: Relative to benign nodules, malignant thyroid tumors were reportedly characterized by significantly elevated TCR beta diversity in blood and tumor.

The TCR sequence derives from a male donor with papillary thyroid cancer or a benign thyroid nodule (not recorded which). Some clones in this sample may be carry-over from other donors' samples. Sequencing was carried out using adjacent normal tissue. The chain recombines TRBV14 with TRBJ2-7, with D possibly being TRBD2 (5 bases). The CDR3 sequence: CASSQDEGSYEQYF. CDR3 coding DNA: TGTGCCAGCAGCCAAGATGAGGGCTCCTACGAGCAGTACTTC.